The 5 T cell receptor beta chains presented below share a single source sample, sequenced in a study of blood T cell repertoires in COVID-19. The data were produced by immunoSEQ multiplex PCR, yet TCRdb's version contains in-frame clones alone and is incomplete. The top ten hold under 3.5% of the sample, which has 300,000 to 400,000 clones, 91% seen once. Sequenced sample: peripheral blood. These receptors all stem from a woman aged 18-35 years who had recovered from COVID-19.

This clone appeared once. The genes are TRBV11-2 and TRBJ2-5; 9 positions agree with TRBD1. The CDR3 contains 13 residues. Germline V gives CDR1 SGHAT, CDR2 FQNNGV. Trimming removed 5 bases from V and 5 bases from J; junction bases left unmatched: 3. The CDR3 bases are TGTGCCAGCAGCGTGACAGGGGGGGAGACCCAGTACTTC. Its translation is CASSVTGGETQYF.

In its sample, this clone was seen a few times. This chain uses TRBV7-6 with TRBJ1-4; 9 bases are a match to TRBD1. The trim removed 11 bases at V and 5 bases at J, leaving 12 bases unmatched. CDR1 SGHVS and CDR2 FNYEAQ come from the germline V gene. The CDR3 totals 15 residues. As DNA, the CDR3 is TGTGCCGGACCGACCACGGACAGGGGAAATGAAAAACTGTTTTTT. It translates to CAGPTTDRGNEKLFF.

The chain employs TRBV5-5 and TRBJ2-1; 7 bases map to TRBD1. Germline V gene data show CDR1 as SGHKS and CDR2 as YYEKEE (reference sequence). V lost 4 bases and J lost 1; bases outside the gene matches: 2. The CDR3 extends over 14 amino acids. CDR3 sequence: CASSLTGSYNEQFF. The CDR3, as DNA: TGTGCCAGCAGCCTGACAGGGTCCTACAATGAGCAGTTCTTC.

J is TRBJ1-5 and V is TRBV7-8, with TRBD1 matching over 7 bases. V was clipped by 2 bases and J by 2 bases; unmatched bases: 0. Germline CDR1 reads SGHVS; CDR2 reads FQNEAQ. The CDR3 loop spans 14 amino acids. CDR3 residues: CASSLQGGNQPQHF. DNA for the CDR3: TGTGCCAGCAGCTTACAGGGGGGCAATCAGCCCCAGCATTTT. The entire variable domain, with the rest obtained from reference TRBV7-8 and TRBJ1-5, is as follows: GAGVSQSPRYKVAKRGQDVALRCDPISGHVSLFWYQQALGQGPEFLTYFQNEAQLDKSGLPSDRFFAERPEGSVSTLKIQRTQQEDSAVYLCASSLQGGNQPQHFGDGTRLSIL.

Here the CDR3 reads CASGPPGQGEKLFF. The CDR3 DNA is TGTGCCAGCGGACCACCGGGACAAGGTGAAAAACTGTTTTTT. This sequence joins TRBV7-9 and TRBJ1-4; possible D gene TRBD1, 6 bases. Deletions cut 8 bases from V and 7 bases from J, with 17 bases between. The CDR3 length is 14 residues. Germline V gene data show CDR1 as SEHNR and CDR2 as FQNEAQ (reference sequence).